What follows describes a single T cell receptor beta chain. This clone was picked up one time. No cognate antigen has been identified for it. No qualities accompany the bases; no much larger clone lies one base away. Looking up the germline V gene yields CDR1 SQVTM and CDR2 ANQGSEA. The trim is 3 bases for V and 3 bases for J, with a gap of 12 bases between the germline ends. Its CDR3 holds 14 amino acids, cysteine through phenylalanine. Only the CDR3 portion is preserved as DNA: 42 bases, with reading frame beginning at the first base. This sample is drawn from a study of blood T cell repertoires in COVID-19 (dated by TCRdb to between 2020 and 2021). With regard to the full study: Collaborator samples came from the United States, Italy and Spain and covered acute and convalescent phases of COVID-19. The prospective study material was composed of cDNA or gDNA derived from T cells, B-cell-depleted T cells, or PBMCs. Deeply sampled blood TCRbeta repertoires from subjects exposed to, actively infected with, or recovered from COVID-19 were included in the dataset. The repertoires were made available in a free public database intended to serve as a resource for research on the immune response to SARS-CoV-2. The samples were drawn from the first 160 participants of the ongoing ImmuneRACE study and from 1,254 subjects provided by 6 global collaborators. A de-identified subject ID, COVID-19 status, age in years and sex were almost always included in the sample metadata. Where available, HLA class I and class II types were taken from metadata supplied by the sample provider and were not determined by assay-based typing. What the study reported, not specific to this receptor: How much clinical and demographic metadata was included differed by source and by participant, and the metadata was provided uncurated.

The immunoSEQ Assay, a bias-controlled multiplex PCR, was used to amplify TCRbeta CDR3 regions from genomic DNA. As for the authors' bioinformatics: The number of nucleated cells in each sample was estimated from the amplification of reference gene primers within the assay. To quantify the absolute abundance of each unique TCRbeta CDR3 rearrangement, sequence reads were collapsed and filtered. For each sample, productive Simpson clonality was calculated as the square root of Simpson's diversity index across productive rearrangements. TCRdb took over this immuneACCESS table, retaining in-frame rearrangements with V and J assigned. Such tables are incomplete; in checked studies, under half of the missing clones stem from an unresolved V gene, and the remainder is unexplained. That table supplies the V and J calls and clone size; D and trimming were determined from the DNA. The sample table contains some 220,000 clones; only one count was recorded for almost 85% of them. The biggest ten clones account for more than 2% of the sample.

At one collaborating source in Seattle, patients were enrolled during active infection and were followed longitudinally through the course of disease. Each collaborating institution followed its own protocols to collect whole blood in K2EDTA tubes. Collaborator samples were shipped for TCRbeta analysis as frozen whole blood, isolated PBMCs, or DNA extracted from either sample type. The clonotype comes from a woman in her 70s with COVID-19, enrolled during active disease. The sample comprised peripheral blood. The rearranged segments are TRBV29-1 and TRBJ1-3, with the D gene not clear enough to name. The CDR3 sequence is CSVDERVLGNTIYF. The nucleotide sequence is TGCAGCGTTGACGAGAGGGTACTTGGAAACACCATATATTTT.